This TCR beta chain is drawn from a study of T cells after yellow fever vaccination. About the study: In the case of low-cell-number fractions, SMART-Seq v4 Ultra Low Input was used for preparation. The study's findings and limits: Post-booster reappearance was seen for most primary-vaccination clones (around 96% CD4, 75% to 90% CD8). CD4 and CD8 compartments shared a small share of clonotypes.

With regard to this clonotype: What it binds is not known.

The CDR3 has 13 amino acids. Trimming took 2 bases from V and 3 from J, leaving 8 bases between them. CDR1 is SEHNR, CDR2 FQNEAQ, per germline (reference sequence). The TCR cDNA carried a universal primer site and UMIs from 5'RACE template switching. TCRdb independently ran MiXCR on the 5' RACE reads; one entry per CDR3 protein. The sample includes a few hundred thousand distinct CDR3 sequences, 6.8% of them seen just once. The chain carries TRBV7-9 and TRBJ2-7; D perhaps matches TRBD1 (5 bases). Sequenced here: PBMCs, sampled about 41 days after the first yellow fever vaccination. The sequence was collected from a man between 18 and 29 years old who received the YFV17D yellow fever vaccine. CDR3 nucleotide sequence: TGTGCCAGCAGCTTAAGGGGAAGCTACGAGCAGTACTTC. Its protein product is CASSLRGSYEQYF.